Each of the 19 T cell receptor beta chains below was sequenced from the same sample in a study of OX40 agonist ivuxolimab in advanced cancers. Repertoires were generated with immunoSEQ multiplex PCR, while TCRdb's copy carries only in-frame clones and drops some. Of about 88,000 clones in the sample, around 83% were seen once. The sequencing used CD4+ or CD8+ T cells sorted from blood, collected in a trial of the OX40 agonist ivuxolimab. The receptors shown here come from an adult with an advanced solid tumor such as melanoma, head and neck, liver or kidney cancer.

The V gene is TRBV7-2, the J gene TRBJ2-7; TRBD1 or TRBD2 may be the D gene (5 bases each). Germline V gene data show CDR1 as SGHTA and CDR2 as FQGNSA. Trimming cost V 5 bases and J 4 bases, with 21 bases left between them. This CDR3 has 16 amino acids. The CDR3 loop reads CASSPSPGLGAYEQYF. The CDR3 DNA is TGTGCCAGCAGCCCGTCTCCGGGATTAGGGGCTTACGAGCAGTACTTC.

This chain links TRBV2 with TRBJ1-5; D unclear. V was cut by 7 bases and J by 5 bases, with 12 bases left in between. There are 13 residues in the CDR3. Germline-derived CDR1 and CDR2 are SNHLY and FYNNEI. Here the CDR3 DNA reads TGTGCCAGCAATCGACAATTAGATCAGCCCCAGCATTTT. Its protein is CASNRQLDQPQHF.

The genes are TRBV29-1 and TRBJ1-2, with 9 nucleotides matching TRBD1. This CDR3 has 12 amino acids. Germline V lookup: CDR1 SQVTM, CDR2 ANQGSEA. CDR3 region: CTSLRDRDGYTF. CDR3 coding DNA: TGCACCTCCTTAAGGGACAGGGATGGCTACACCTTC.

The J gene is TRBJ2-2, the V gene TRBV6-1, with D perhaps TRBD1 or TRBD2 (5 bases each). The CDR3 length is 14 residues. V lost 7 bases, J lost 2 bases, and 11 bases lay in between. The germline gives CDR1 MNHNS, CDR2 SASEGT. In DNA form, the CDR3 reads TGTGCCAGCATTTGGGACGGCAACACCGGGGAGCTGTTTTTT. Translating it yields CASIWDGNTGELFF.

This clone came up once. The rearrangement uses TRBV6-1 and TRBJ1-2, with 7 bases aligning to TRBD1. From germline, CDR1 is MNHNS and CDR2 SASEGT. V shed 2 bases and J 2 bases; nucleotides not matched to a gene: 5. The CDR3 runs 15 residues. The CDR3 coding sequence is TGTGCCAGCAGTGAAAGTCCGACAGGGAACTATGGCTACACCTTC. This encodes CASSESPTGNYGYTF.

The gene calls are TRBV7-6 and TRBJ2-5; D possibly corresponds to TRBD2 (6 bases). The CDR3 loop spans 15 amino acids. V lost 1 base to trimming and J lost 5 bases, with 14 bases between them. Per germline, CDR1 SGHVS and CDR2 FNYEAQ. Written as DNA, the CDR3 is TGTGCCAGCAGCTTAGGGTCAGGGAGGATGGAGACCCAGTACTTC. It codes for CASSLGSGRMETQYF.

The chain uses TRBV7-6 and TRBJ1-2; 9 bases are shared with TRBD1. In germline, CDR1 is SGHVS, CDR2 FNYEAQ. The CDR3 covers 15 residues. After removal of 5 bases from V and 0 bases from J, the junction contained 4 bases not matched to a gene. The CDR3 bases are TGTGCCAGCAGCACCCGACAGGGGGCTAACTATGGCTACACCTTC. It specifies CASSTRQGANYGYTF.

This chain links TRBV20-1 with TRBJ1-1; D possibly corresponds to TRBD1 (6 bases). The germline gives CDR1 DFQATT, CDR2 SNEGSKA (reference sequence). V lost 5 bases and J 8 bases, leaving 12 bases between the germline ends. The CDR3 is 11 amino acids. The CDR3 protein is CSAQHRAEAFF. The CDR3 bases are TGCAGTGCTCAACACAGGGCCGAAGCTTTCTTT.

Here the CDR3 DNA reads TGTGCCAGCAGCTTGGTTCTGAACACTGAAGCTTTCTTT. Translated: CASSLVLNTEAFF. V usage is TRBV5-4 and J usage is TRBJ1-1, with no clear D. Trimming cost V 0 bases and J 0 bases, with 3 bases left between them. This CDR3 region has 13 residues. CDR1 is SGHNT, CDR2 YYREEE, per germline (reference sequence).

This chain joins TRBV2 and TRBJ2-5, with D tentatively TRBD2 (6 bases). With 7 bases removed from V and 6 bases from J, the gap between germline ends came to 9 bases. The CDR3 runs to 11 residues. Per germline, CDR1 SNHLY and CDR2 FYNNEI. The CDR3 is CASMLAKTQYF. The CDR3 DNA reads TGTGCCAGCATGCTAGCGAAGACCCAGTACTTC.

This CDR3 is CSAGGAGVEQFF. The DNA of the CDR3 is TGCAGCGCTGGTGGAGCGGGAGTGGAGCAGTTCTTC. This chain joins TRBV29-1 and TRBJ2-1; 8 bases fit TRBD2. CDR3 length: 12 residues. From germline, CDR1 is SQVTM and CDR2 ANQGSEA. The trim removed 7 bases at V and 10 bases at J, leaving 9 bases unmatched.

The V and J genes are TRBV4-3 and TRBJ2-5, with 8 positions matching TRBD1. CDR3 length: 14 residues. Germline values: CDR1 LGHNA, CDR2 YSLEER. The V segment lost 4 bases and the J segment 5 bases; nucleotides outside the gene matches: 6. The CDR3 sequence is CASSPRTGLETQYF. DNA for the CDR3: TGCGCCAGCAGCCCCCGGACAGGGCTGGAGACCCAGTACTTC.

V and J are TRBV9 and TRBJ2-3, with 8 bases lining up with TRBD1. The CDR3 consists of 17 residues. The germline V gene has CDR1 SGDLS and CDR2 YYNGEE. Germline trimming cut 0 bases from V and 2 bases from J; bases unmatched to any gene: 8. DNA of the CDR3: TGTGCCAGCAGCGTAGATACCCCAGGGGGCAACACAGATACGCAGTATTTT. Encoded protein: CASSVDTPGGNTDTQYF.

V and J are TRBV19 and TRBJ2-7; D may be TRBD2 (6 bases). The V and J ends lost 8 bases and 0 bases respectively, with 11 bases between them. Per germline, CDR1 LNHDA and CDR2 SQIVND (reference sequence). There are 13 residues in the CDR3. This CDR3 is CASGRGSSYEQYF. The CDR3 nucleotides read TGTGCCAGTGGTCGGGGGTCCTCCTACGAGCAGTACTTC.

J is TRBJ1-3 and V is TRBV12-5; D remains ambiguous. Trimming pared 3 bases from V and 0 bases from J, leaving 18 bases between. CDR1 is LGHNT, CDR2 FRNRAP, per germline. The CDR3 loop spans 18 amino acids. DNA for the CDR3: TGTGCTAGTGGTTTAACCACCCTCCGACTGAGCTCTGGAAACACCATATATTTT. It specifies CASGLTTLRLSSGNTIYF.

J is TRBJ1-5 and V is TRBV30, with TRBD1 as a possible D gene (5 bases). The CDR3 sequence is 11 residues long. Germline V gene data show CDR1 as GTSNPN and CDR2 as SVGIG (reference sequence). The V and J ends lost 2 bases and 8 bases respectively, with 7 bases between them. The CDR3 DNA reads as TGTGCCTGGAGTTTAGGGGAGCCCCAGCATTTT. Translating gives CAWSLGEPQHF.

The chain is built from TRBV29-1 and TRBJ2-1; 7 positions agree with TRBD2. J lost 4 bases, V lost 3 bases, and 3 bases had no gene match. The germline V gene has CDR1 SQVTM and CDR2 ANQGSEA. The CDR3 runs to 13 residues. CDR3 loop: CSVDQRGYNEQFF. Written as DNA, the CDR3 is TGCAGCGTTGACCAGCGGGGATACAATGAGCAGTTCTTC.

The rearrangement uses TRBV5-6 and TRBJ1-1; 7 nucleotides match TRBD1. V lost 3 bases to trimming and J lost 2 bases; unmatched junction nucleotides: 7. The CDR3 sequence is 15 residues long. CDR1 is SGHDT and CDR2 is YYEEEE in the germline V gene. CDR3 region: CASSSVGTANTEAFF. CDR3 sequence (DNA): TGTGCCAGCAGCTCCGTAGGGACAGCCAACACTGAAGCTTTCTTT.

This clone appeared a few times. The chain has TRBV9 and TRBJ2-7, with 8 bases fitting TRBD1. With 4 bases clipped from V and 0 bases from J, the junction kept 3 bases outside the gene matches. The V gene's germline CDR1 is SGDLS and CDR2 YYNGEE. CDR3 length: 14 residues. Here the CDR3 reads CASSTGQGSYEQYF. The CDR3 DNA sequence: TGTGCCAGCAGCACCGGACAGGGCTCCTACGAGCAGTACTTC.